This T cell receptor beta chain is from a study of technical replicates of blood from several donors. This table comes from immunoSEQ multiplex PCR, and its TCRdb copy is limited to in-frame clones, with some not included. In the table there are tens of thousands of clones, roughly 94% of which are singletons. The sequencing input was T cells isolated from PBMCs. This sequence was found in a human donor in good health.

CDR3 coding DNA: TGTGCCACCAGCAGAGATAGCGGGAGGGCCGCCGGGGAGCTGTTTTTT. Amino acid sequence: CATSRDSGRAAGELFF. This chain joins TRBV15 and TRBJ2-2; the match to TRBD2 covers 11 bases. J lost 6 bases, V lost 0 bases, and 3 bases had no gene match. CDR1 LNHNV and CDR2 YYDKDF come from the germline V gene (reference sequence). The CDR3 runs to 16 residues.